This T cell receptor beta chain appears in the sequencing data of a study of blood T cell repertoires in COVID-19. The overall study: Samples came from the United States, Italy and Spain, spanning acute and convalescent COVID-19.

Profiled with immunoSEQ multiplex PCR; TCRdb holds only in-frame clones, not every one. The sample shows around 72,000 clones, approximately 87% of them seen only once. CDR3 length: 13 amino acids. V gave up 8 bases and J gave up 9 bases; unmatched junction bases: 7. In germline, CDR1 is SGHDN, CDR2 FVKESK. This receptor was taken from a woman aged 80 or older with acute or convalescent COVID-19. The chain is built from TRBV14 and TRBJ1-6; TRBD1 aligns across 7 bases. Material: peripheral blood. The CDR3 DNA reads TGTGCCAGCGGCAGACAGGGTCTTTCACCCCTCCACTTT. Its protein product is CASGRQGLSPLHF.